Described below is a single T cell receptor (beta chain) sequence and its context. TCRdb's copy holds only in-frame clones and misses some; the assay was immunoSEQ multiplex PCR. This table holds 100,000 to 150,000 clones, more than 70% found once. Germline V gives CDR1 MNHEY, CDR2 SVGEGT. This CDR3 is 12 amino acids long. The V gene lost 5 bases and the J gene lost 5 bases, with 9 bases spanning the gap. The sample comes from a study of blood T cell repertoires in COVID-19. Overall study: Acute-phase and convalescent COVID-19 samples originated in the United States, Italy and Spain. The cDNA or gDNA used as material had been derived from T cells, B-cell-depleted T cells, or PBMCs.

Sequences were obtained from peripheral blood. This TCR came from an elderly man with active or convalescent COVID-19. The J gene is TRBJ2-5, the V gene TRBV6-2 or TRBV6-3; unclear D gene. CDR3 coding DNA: TGTGCCAGCAGTCCCCTTCCCGAGACCCAGTACTTC. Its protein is CASSPLPETQYF.